This TCR beta chain was sequenced during a study of blood T cell repertoires in COVID-19. This clone was recorded once. Germline V gene sequence: CDR1 MNHEY, CDR2 SVGAGI. The CDR3 runs 13 residues. The ends were cut back, 4 bases at V and 3 bases at J, with 8 bases in the middle. Original processing methods: Estimates of nucleated cell counts were drawn from the amplification of reference gene primers. Using immunoSEQ multiplex PCR, the repertoire was profiled, and TCRdb retains in-frame clones only, with some absent. V, J and clone size were drawn from that table, and D and trimming were deduced from the DNA. Of approximately 140,000 clones listed, 70% to 90% are singletons.

Specimen: peripheral blood. This receptor was identified in a woman aged 55-70 years with COVID-19, enrolled during active disease. V is TRBV6-5 and J is TRBJ2-3, with a possible D match to TRBD2 (5 bases). CDR3 amino acids: CASSLRGTDTQYF. CDR3 bases: TGTGCCAGCAGTTTACGGGGAACAGATACGCAGTATTTT.